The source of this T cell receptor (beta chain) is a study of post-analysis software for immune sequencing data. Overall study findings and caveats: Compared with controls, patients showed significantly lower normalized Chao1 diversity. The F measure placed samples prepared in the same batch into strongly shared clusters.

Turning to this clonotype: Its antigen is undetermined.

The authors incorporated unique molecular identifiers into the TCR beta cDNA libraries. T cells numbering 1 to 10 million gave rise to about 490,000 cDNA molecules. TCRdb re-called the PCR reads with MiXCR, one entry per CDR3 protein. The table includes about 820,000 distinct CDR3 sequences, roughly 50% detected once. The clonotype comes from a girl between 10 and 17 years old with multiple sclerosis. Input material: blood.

The CDR3 here is CASSSAGQGSYEQYF. The CDR3 DNA reads TGCGCCAGCAGCTCTGCGGGACAGGGGTCCTACGAGCAGTACTTC. The chain has TRBV5-1 and TRBJ2-7; 10 bases are a match to TRBD1. There are 15 residues in the CDR3. Trimming at V came to 3 bases and at J to 1 base, leaving 4 bases not matched to a gene. Germline values: CDR1 SGHRS, CDR2 YFSETQ.